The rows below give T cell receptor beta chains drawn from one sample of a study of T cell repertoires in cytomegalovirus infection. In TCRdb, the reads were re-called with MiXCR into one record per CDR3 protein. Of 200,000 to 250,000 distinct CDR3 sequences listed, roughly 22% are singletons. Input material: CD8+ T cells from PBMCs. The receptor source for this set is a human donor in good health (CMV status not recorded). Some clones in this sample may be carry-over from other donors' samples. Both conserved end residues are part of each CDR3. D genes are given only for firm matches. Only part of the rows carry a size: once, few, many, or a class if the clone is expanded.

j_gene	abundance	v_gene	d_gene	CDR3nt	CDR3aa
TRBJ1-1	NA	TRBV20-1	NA	TGCAGTGCTAGAGATCTGGCAGGGGTGGCTTTCTTT	CSARDLAGVAFF
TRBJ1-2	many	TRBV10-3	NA	TGTGCCATCAGTGAGTCTAGCTGGGCAGACTATGGCTACACCTTC	CAISESSWADYGYTF
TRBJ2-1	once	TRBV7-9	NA	TGTGCCAGCAGCTTAACCAGGGTCCCTTACAATGAGCAGTTCTTC	CASSLTRVPYNEQFF
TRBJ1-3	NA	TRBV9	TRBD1	TGTGCCAGCAGCGTTGGACAGGGGAACGGAAACACCATATATTTT	CASSVGQGNGNTIYF
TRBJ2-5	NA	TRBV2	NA	TGTGCCAGCAGCGAAGGGGGGTGGCAAGAGACCCAGTACTTC	CASSEGGWQETQYF
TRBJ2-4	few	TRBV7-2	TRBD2	TGTGCCAGCAGCTTACTAGCGGGGGGGCTACTAGCCAAAAACATTCAGTACTTC	CASSLLAGGLLAKNIQYF
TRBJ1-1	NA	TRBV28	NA	TGTGCCAGCAGTTTACAGGGCGGGTATACAAAAGCTTTCTTT	CASSLQGGYTKAFF
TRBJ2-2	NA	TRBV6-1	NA	TGTGCCAGCAGTGATCCCGGGGAGCTGTTTTTT	CASSDPGELFF
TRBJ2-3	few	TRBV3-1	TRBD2	TGTGCCAGCAGCCGCACGCCCGGACTAGCGGGGGGGCGGGGCACAGATACGCAGTATTTT	CASSRTPGLAGGRGTDTQYF
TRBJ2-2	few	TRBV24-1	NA	TGTGCCACCAGTGATTTTAGCGGCGGCGGGGAGCTGTTTTTT	CATSDFSGGGELFF
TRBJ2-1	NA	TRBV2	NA	TGTGCCAGCAGTGATGCCGGGGGGCTCAATGAGCAGTTCTTC	CASSDAGGLNEQFF
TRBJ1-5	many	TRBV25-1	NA	TGTGCCAGCAGTGACGGGGCAGGGCATCAGCCCCAGCATTTT	CASSDGAGHQPQHF
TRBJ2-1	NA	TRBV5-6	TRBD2	TGTGCCAGCAACCTCTGGACTAGCGGGGGGGTTCCTGAGCAGTTCTTC	CASNLWTSGGVPEQFF
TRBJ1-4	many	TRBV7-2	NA	TGTGCCAGCAGCGATTACCCTCCCGAAAAACTGTTTTTT	CASSDYPPEKLFF
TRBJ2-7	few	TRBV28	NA	TGTGCCAGCAGTTTGAAAGGGCAGGCCCACGAGCAGTACTTC	CASSLKGQAHEQYF
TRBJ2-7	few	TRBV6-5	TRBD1	TGTGCCAGCAGTTTCCTACAGGGGGCGAGGGAGCAGTACTTC	CASSFLQGAREQYF
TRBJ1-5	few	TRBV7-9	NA	TGTGCCAGCAGCTTTTTGGGTAATCAGCCCCAGCATTTT	CASSFLGNQPQHF
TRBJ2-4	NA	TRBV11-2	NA	TGTGCCAGCAGCTTAGAACTTGGAGGTATAGCCAAAAACATTCAGTACTTC	CASSLELGGIAKNIQYF
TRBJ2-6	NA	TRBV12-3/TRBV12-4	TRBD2	TGTGTCAGCTTTAGAGCGGGGGCCAGCTCTGGGGCCAACGTCCTGACTTTC	CVSFRAGASSGANVLTF
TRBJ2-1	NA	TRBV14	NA	TGTGCCAGCAGCCAAGAAACTTACAATGAGCAGTTCTTC	CASSQETYNEQFF
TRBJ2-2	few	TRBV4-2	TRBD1	TGTGCCAGCAGCCAACCTAACCCGGGACAGGCGAGGGTTGGCGGGGAGCTGTTTTTT	CASSQPNPGQARVGGELFF
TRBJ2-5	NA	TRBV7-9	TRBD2	TGTGCCAGCAGCCCTACTAGCGGGGGAATCCAAGAGACCCAGTACTTC	CASSPTSGGIQETQYF
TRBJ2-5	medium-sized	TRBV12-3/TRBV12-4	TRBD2	TGTGCCAGCAGTTCAGCGGGGCAGGATACCGAGACCCAGTACTTC	CASSSAGQDTETQYF
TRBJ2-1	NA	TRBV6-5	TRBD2	TGTGCCAGCAGTTACTCTTTTAGCGGGTCCTACAATGAGCAGTTCTTC	CASSYSFSGSYNEQFF
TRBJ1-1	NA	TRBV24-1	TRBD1	TGTGCCACCATTTTCGGGACAGGGGGCACTGAAGCTTTCTTT	CATIFGTGGTEAFF
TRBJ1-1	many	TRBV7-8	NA	TGTGCCAGCAGCTTAGCCGCGGGGAACACTGAAGCTTTCTTT	CASSLAAGNTEAFF
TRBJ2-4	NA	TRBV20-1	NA	TGCAGTGCTAGAGAGAGGACAGCAAAAAACATTCAGTACTTC	CSARERTAKNIQYF
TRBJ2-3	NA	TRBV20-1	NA	TGCAGTGCTAGTTTTAGAGGGGAAGTCACAGATACGCAGTATTTT	CSASFRGEVTDTQYF
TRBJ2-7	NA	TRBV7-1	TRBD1	TGTGCCAGCAGCCTCGACAGGGACATCTACGAGCAGTACTTC	CASSLDRDIYEQYF
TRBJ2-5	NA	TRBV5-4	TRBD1	TGTGCCAGCAGGTTGCGGACAGGGATCGGGGAGACCCAGTACTTC	CASRLRTGIGETQYF
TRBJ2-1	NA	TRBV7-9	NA	TGTGCCAGCAGCCCCCCTTGGGGTGACAATGAGCAGTTCTTC	CASSPPWGDNEQFF
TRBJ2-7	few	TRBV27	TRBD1	TGTGCCAGCAGCTTATCTGGTGGGGACAGGGCGTACGAGCAGTACTTC	CASSLSGGDRAYEQYF
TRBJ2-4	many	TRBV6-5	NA	TGTGCCAGCCGGGACCCAACCTCCGGCATTCAGTACTTC	CASRDPTSGIQYF
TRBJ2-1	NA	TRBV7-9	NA	TGTGCCACATTTCTCTGGGGAGAGTACAATGAGCAGTTCTTC	CATFLWGEYNEQFF
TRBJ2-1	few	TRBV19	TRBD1	TGTGCCAGTAGTCCCCTGGGGACAGGCTACAATGAGCAGTTCTTC	CASSPLGTGYNEQFF